Sequencing of this T cell receptor (beta chain) was carried out in a study of T-cell memory formation after mild COVID-19. Study-wide points: Memory sampled before infection contained some responding clones, suggesting cross-reactive memory joined.

From the 5' RACE reads, TCRdb called clonotypes with MiXCR, one entry per CDR3 protein. Among about 290,000 distinct CDR3 sequences, about 15% were seen once, and the ten largest hold around 23%. CDR3 length equals 16 residues. The V gene's germline CDR1 is SGHKS and CDR2 YYEKEE (reference sequence). V was trimmed by 2 bases and J by 2 bases, leaving 16 bases between them. To note about this clonotype: The antigen remains unidentified.

The clonotype was recovered from a man aged 18 to 30 who had mild COVID-19 (a few samples of this study predate the infection). Cell type and time point are not known. The material sequenced was PBMCs or a T cell subset sorted from them (not recorded which). V gene TRBV5-5 combines with J gene TRBJ2-5, with a tentative D call TRBD1 (5 bases). CDR3 in amino acids: CASSFGQGALQETQYF. In DNA, the CDR3 is TGTGCCAGCAGCTTTGGCCAAGGGGCTCTACAAGAGACCCAGTACTTC.